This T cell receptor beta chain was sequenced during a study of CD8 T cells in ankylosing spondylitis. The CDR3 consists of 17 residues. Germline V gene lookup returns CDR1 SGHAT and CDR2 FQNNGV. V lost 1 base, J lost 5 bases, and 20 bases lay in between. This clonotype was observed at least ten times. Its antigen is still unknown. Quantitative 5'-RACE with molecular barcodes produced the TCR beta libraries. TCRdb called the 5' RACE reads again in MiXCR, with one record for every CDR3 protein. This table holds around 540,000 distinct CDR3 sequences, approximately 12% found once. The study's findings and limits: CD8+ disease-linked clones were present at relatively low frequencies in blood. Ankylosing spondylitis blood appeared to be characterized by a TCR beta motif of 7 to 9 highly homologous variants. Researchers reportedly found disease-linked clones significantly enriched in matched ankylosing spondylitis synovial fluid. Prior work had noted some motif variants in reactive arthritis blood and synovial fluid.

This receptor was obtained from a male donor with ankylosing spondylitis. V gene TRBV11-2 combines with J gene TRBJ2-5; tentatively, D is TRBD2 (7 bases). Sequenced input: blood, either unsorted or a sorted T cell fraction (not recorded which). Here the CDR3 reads CASSLGGASGPGETQYF. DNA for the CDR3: TGTGCCAGCAGCTTAGGGGGGGCTAGCGGCCCCGGGGAGACCCAGTACTTC.